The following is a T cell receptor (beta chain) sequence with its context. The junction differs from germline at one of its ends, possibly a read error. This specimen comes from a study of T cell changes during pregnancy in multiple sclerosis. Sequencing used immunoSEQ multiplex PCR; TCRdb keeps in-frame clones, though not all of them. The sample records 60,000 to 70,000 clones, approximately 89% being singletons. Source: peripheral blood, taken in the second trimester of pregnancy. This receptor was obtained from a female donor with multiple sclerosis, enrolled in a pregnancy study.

In DNA, the CDR3 is TGCGCCAGCAGATTGGAGCCAGGGGCCCAGCCCCAGCATTTT. Translated: CASRLEPGAQPQHF. V and J are TRBV5-1 and TRBJ1-5; TRBD1 is a possible D gene (6 bases). Germline V gene sequence: CDR1 SGHRS, CDR2 YFSETQ. This CDR3 spans 14 amino acids.